These 9 T cell receptor beta chains were all obtained from the same sample, sequenced in a study of tumor and adjacent non-tumor tissue in lung cancer. TCRbeta libraries were built with three rounds of nested PCR, modified from ARM-PCR. Each CDR3 protein is one row after TCRdb ran MiXCR on the multiplex PCR reads. This table holds over 100,000 distinct CDR3 sequences, about 63% found once. RNA was extracted from bulk tissue without any cell sorting. This non-tumor lung sample came from over 3 cm beyond the tumor edge. Sequencing used distant non-tumor lung tissue. The receptors come from a man aged 60 to 69 with non-small cell lung cancer.

As regards this clonotype: It may be a read error: a sequence one base away is much more abundant. It is unclear where the CDR3 begins or ends on the DNA, so no DNA is shown, and the CDR3 is as TCRdb lists it. V usage is TRBV28 and J usage is TRBJ1-4; the table's D gene call, TRBD1, was not cross checked with the DNA. Per germline, CDR1 MDHEN and CDR2 SYDVKM. The CDR3 spans 16 residues, counting both ends. The CDR3 sequence is CASSSSSGIGGVKLFF.

As to this clonotype: One end of the junction is discordant with germline, which a read error may explain. The genes are TRBV20-1 and TRBJ1-3, with 9 positions matching TRBD1. Germline-derived CDR1 and CDR2 are DFQATT and SNEGSKA (reference sequence). This CDR3 is 15 amino acids long. In DNA, the CDR3 is TGCAATGCTAGAACAGGGGGCGAGACTGGAAACACCATATATTTT. It encodes CNARTGGETGNTIYF.

This clonotype was observed at least ten times. The rearrangement uses TRBV20-1 and TRBJ2-7, with 7 bases that match TRBD2. The germline gives CDR1 DFQATT, CDR2 SNEGSKA (reference sequence). V dropped 3 bases and J dropped 7; count of bases not matched to a gene: 15. This CDR3 has 15 residues. CDR3 nucleotide sequence: TGCAGTGCTAGTCTGGCGGGAGTGTCGTGGAAAGAGCAGTACTTC. Amino acids: CSASLAGVSWKEQYF.

In regard to this clonotype: Possible read error: a much larger clone is one base away. The chain combines TRBV6-2 or TRBV6-3 with TRBJ2-1; a weak D match, TRBD2 (5 bases). Germline values: CDR1 MNHEY, CDR2 SVGEGT. V lost 2 bases to trimming and J lost 0 bases, with 14 bases between them. This CDR3 has 17 amino acids. CDR3 residues: CASSYILCGPSYNEQFF. The CDR3 nucleotides are TGTGCCAGCAGTTACATCCTTTGCGGGCCCTCCTACAATGAGCAGTTCTTC.

In this sample, this clonotype turned up a few times. The rearrangement links TRBV5-1 to TRBJ2-5; the D gene is possibly TRBD2 (5 bases). Per germline, CDR1 SGHRS and CDR2 YFSETQ. The CDR3 totals 15 residues. The V gene lost 4 bases and the J gene lost 5 bases, with 18 bases spanning the gap. In DNA, the CDR3 is TGCGCCAGCAGCGAGGGCGTCCCGAGCCGGGAGACCCAGTACTTC. Its translation: CASSEGVPSRETQYF.

This clonotype was detected only a few times. This rearrangement joins TRBV20-1 to TRBJ2-2, with 9 bases lining up with TRBD2. Trimming took 2 bases from V and 5 from J; bases not matched to a gene: 9. The germline CDR1 and CDR2 sequences are DFQATT and SNEGSKA (reference sequence). The CDR3 length is 16 residues. CDR3: CSARSSGLAITGELFF. CDR3 nucleotide sequence: TGCAGTGCTAGAAGTTCGGGACTAGCAATTACCGGGGAGCTGTTTTTT.

The chain has TRBV2 and TRBJ2-3; D unclear. This CDR3 is built from 10 residues. The germline V gene encodes CDR1 SNHLY and CDR2 FYNNEI. V was cut by 4 bases and J by 7 bases, with 3 bases left in between. In DNA form, the CDR3 reads TGTGCCAGCAGTGGGTATACGCAGTATTTT. As protein: CASSGYTQYF.

This clonotype was detected many times. V gene TRBV12-5 combines with J gene TRBJ2-3, with D uncertain. This CDR3 is built from 12 residues. Germline V gives CDR1 LGHNT, CDR2 FRNRAP. Trimming shortened V by 5 bases and J by 2 bases, and 5 bases separated the two germline ends. The CDR3 bases are TGTGCTAGTGGTCCAGACACAGATACGCAGTATTTT. Its protein is CASGPDTDTQYF.

Worth noting for this clonotype: Being one base from a much bigger clone, this may be a read error. The chain carries TRBV12-3 or TRBV12-4 and TRBJ2-3, with D possibly matching TRBD2 (6 bases). Trimming took off 6 bases at V and 2 bases at J, with 12 bases between the two ends. CDR3 length: 14 amino acids. CDR3 nucleotide sequence: TGTGCCAGCAGATCGGGACTGAACACAGATACGCAGTATTTT. Translated: CASRSGLNTDTQYF.